Shown below are 18 T cell receptor beta chains from a single sample sequenced in a study of identifying expanded T cells in peripheral blood. The data were produced by immunoSEQ multiplex PCR, yet TCRdb's version contains in-frame clones alone and is incomplete. This table holds 95,000 to 100,000 clones, approximately 90% found once. The material sequenced was blood. Receptors originate from a person aged 18-69 years in good health.

V is TRBV7-9 and J is TRBJ1-1, with D possibly being TRBD1 (5 bases). From germline, CDR1 is SEHNR and CDR2 FQNEAQ (reference sequence). Trimming shortened V by 6 bases and J by 0 bases, and 11 bases separated the two germline ends. The length of the CDR3 is 14 residues. The CDR3 loop reads CASSDSFLNTEAFF. For the CDR3, the DNA is TGTGCCAGCAGTGACAGCTTCTTGAACACTGAAGCTTTCTTT.

This clone occurred a few times. The V gene is TRBV27, the J gene TRBJ1-6; possibly TRBD1 for D (5 bases). From germline, CDR1 is MNHEY and CDR2 SMNVEV (reference sequence). V lost 3 bases, J lost 6 bases, and 15 bases lay in between. The length of the CDR3 is 16 residues. CDR3 bases: TGTGCCAGCAGTTTCCGGGGGTCCCTCTTTAATTCACCCCTCCACTTT. Protein product: CASSFRGSLFNSPLHF.

The V and J genes are TRBV30 and TRBJ2-5; D gene uncertain. V was clipped by 1 base and J by 1 base, with 7 bases between them. This CDR3 has 13 amino acids. Looked up from germline, CDR1 is GTSNPN and CDR2 is SVGIG (reference sequence). In DNA form, the CDR3 reads TGTGCCTGGAGTGGGGTAGGCCAAGAGACCCAGTACTTC. This encodes CAWSGVGQETQYF. The entire variable domain, with the rest obtained from reference TRBV30 and TRBJ2-5, is as follows: SQTIHQWPATLVQPVGSPLSLECTVEGTSNPNLYWYRQAAGRGLQLLFYSVGIGQISSEVPQNLSASRPQDRQFILSSKKLLLSDSGFYLCAWSGVGQETQYFGPGTRLLVL.

This chain joins TRBV5-1 and TRBJ1-1; possibly TRBD1 for D (6 bases). CDR3 length: 15 residues. Germline V gene lookup returns CDR1 SGHRS and CDR2 YFSETQ. Trimming took 7 bases from V and 6 from J, leaving 22 bases between them. The CDR3 DNA sequence: TGCGCCAGCGGTATAGTCAGGGGAGGGATCCCTGAAGCTTTCTTT. Its translation is CASGIVRGGIPEAFF.

For the CDR3, the DNA is TGTGCCAGCAGTTTGGGCCTCACTGGGACCTACGAGCAGTACTTC. Translated, it gives CASSLGLTGTYEQYF. The rearrangement uses TRBV28 and TRBJ2-7, with D hard to call. V was cut by 3 bases and J by 2 bases, with 14 bases left in between. The CDR3 sequence is 15 residues long. Germline assignment: CDR1 MDHEN and CDR2 SYDVKM.

V and J are TRBV6-6 and TRBJ2-5, with 11 bases lining up with TRBD2. V was clipped by 6 bases and J by 3 bases; unmatched bases: 9. Germline V gene lookup returns CDR1 MNHNY and CDR2 SVGAGI (reference sequence). This CDR3 is 16 amino acids long. CDR3 in amino acids: CASSARTSGLKETQYF. The CDR3 DNA reads as TGTGCCAGCAGCGCACGGACTAGCGGGCTCAAAGAGACCCAGTACTTC.

The chain has TRBV5-4 and TRBJ2-3; D not certain. The germline V gene has CDR1 SGHNT and CDR2 YYREEE (reference sequence). The V and J ends lost 0 bases and 4 bases respectively, with 9 bases between them. The CDR3 length is 14 residues. DNA for the CDR3: TGTGCCAGCAGCTTGGATACCGCCTCAGATACGCAGTATTTT. It specifies CASSLDTASDTQYF.

This clone appeared a single time. This chain links TRBV7-8 with TRBJ2-7; no definite D call. Germline CDR1 SGHVS, CDR2 FQNEAQ. The CDR3 is 15 amino acids. The V gene lost 5 bases and the J gene lost 0 bases, with 14 bases spanning the gap. The CDR3 protein is CASSQESHSSYEQYF. CDR3 DNA sequence: TGTGCCAGCAGCCAAGAAAGCCACAGCTCCTACGAGCAGTACTTC.

V usage is TRBV6-5 and J usage is TRBJ1-2; no definite D call. Germline CDR1 and CDR2: MNHEY and SVGAGI. Trimming left V 7 bases short and J 1 base short, with 13 bases between. The CDR3 loop spans 14 amino acids. The CDR3 DNA is TGTGCCAGCAAAATGATGGGAGATAACTATGGCTACACCTTC. It specifies CASKMMGDNYGYTF.

The chain links TRBV5-6 to TRBJ2-3; 12 bases line up with TRBD2. Trimming removed 4 bases from V and 11 bases from J; junction bases left unmatched: 8. The CDR3 has 14 residues. In germline, CDR1 is SGHDT, CDR2 YYEEEE. CDR3 nucleotide sequence: TGTGCCAGCAGCGCTTACCCTAGCGGGGGGGTGCAGTATTTT. Amino acid sequence: CASSAYPSGGVQYF.

The chain uses TRBV7-2 and TRBJ2-7; D could derive from TRBD1 or TRBD2 (5 bases each). The CDR3 sequence is 12 residues long. CDR1 is SGHTA, CDR2 FQGNSA, per germline. The ends were cut back, 0 bases at V and 6 bases at J, with 6 bases in the middle. The CDR3 sequence: CASSLARGEQYF. CDR3 DNA: TGTGCCAGCAGCTTAGCGAGGGGCGAGCAGTACTTC.

The count of this clone is one. The chain has TRBV11-2 and TRBJ2-2; D possibly corresponds to TRBD2 (5 bases). V lost 3 bases to trimming and J lost 5 bases, with 13 bases between them. This CDR3 spans 15 amino acids. Germline V gives CDR1 SGHAT, CDR2 FQNNGV. The CDR3 DNA reads TGTGCCAGCAGCTTGGCTAGCAGTTTAACCGGGGAGCTGTTTTTT. Protein: CASSLASSLTGELFF.

V gene TRBV19 combines with J gene TRBJ2-1, with 7 nucleotides matching TRBD1. This CDR3 contains 14 residues. Germline CDR1 reads LNHDA; CDR2 reads SQIVND (reference sequence). The J segment lost 6 bases and the V segment lost 5 bases, leaving 7 bases of the junction unmatched. CDR3 DNA sequence: TGTGCCAGTAGTGTTACCAACAGGGGCAATGAGCAGTTCTTC. It encodes CASSVTNRGNEQFF.

This chain connects TRBV4-3 to TRBJ2-6; no clear D gene. The CDR3 has 15 residues. The germline gives CDR1 LGHNA, CDR2 YSLEER. V was trimmed by 8 bases and J by 0 bases, leaving 11 bases between them. The CDR3 is CASGDHSSGANVLTF. The CDR3 DNA is TGCGCCAGCGGAGATCATAGCTCTGGGGCCAACGTCCTGACTTTC.

The rearrangement uses TRBV11-2 and TRBJ1-5; D unclear. V lost 1 base and J 4 bases, leaving 2 bases between the germline ends. Germline CDR1 and CDR2: SGHAT and FQNNGV. This CDR3 is built from 12 residues. The CDR3 here is CASSLGNQPQHF. The CDR3 nucleotides read TGTGCCAGCAGCTTAGGGAATCAGCCCCAGCATTTT.

The chain uses TRBV14 and TRBJ2-3, with D uncertain. Trimming cost V 1 base and J 5 bases, with 7 bases left between them. Germline V gives CDR1 SGHDN, CDR2 FVKESK. This CDR3 contains 13 residues. The CDR3 reads CASSQGLGDTQYF. The CDR3 nucleotides read TGTGCCAGCAGCCAAGGACTGGGAGATACGCAGTATTTT.

The chain has TRBV6-5 and TRBJ1-2; D perhaps matches TRBD1 (5 bases). V was shortened by 7 bases and J by 3 bases, with 12 bases between the two germline ends. This CDR3 spans 13 amino acids. CDR1 is MNHEY, CDR2 SVGAGI, per germline. CDR3 bases: TGTGCCAGCAAGGAGGGGTCGGACTATGGCTACACCTTC. As protein: CASKEGSDYGYTF.

The chain employs TRBV5-6 and TRBJ1-3, with 7 bases matching TRBD1. V shed 1 base, J shed 3 bases, and the junction held 13 bases outside the gene matches. Germline CDR1 reads SGHDT; CDR2 reads YYEEEE. The CDR3 extends over 18 amino acids. This chain's CDR3 is CASSLPQARGEYGNTIYF. CDR3 nucleotides: TGTGCCAGCAGCTTGCCCCAGGCCAGGGGGGAGTATGGAAACACCATATATTTT.